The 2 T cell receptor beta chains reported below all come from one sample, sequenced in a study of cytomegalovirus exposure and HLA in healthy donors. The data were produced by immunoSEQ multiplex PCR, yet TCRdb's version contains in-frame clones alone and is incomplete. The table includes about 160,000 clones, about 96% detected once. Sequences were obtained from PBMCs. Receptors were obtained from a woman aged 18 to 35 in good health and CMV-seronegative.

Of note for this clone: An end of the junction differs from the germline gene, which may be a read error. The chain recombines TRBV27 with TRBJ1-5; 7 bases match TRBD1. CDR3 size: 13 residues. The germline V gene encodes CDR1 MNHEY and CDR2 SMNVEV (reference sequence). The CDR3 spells CASGTDSNQPQHF. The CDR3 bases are TGCGCTTCCGGGACAGATAGCAATCAGCCCCAGCATTTT.

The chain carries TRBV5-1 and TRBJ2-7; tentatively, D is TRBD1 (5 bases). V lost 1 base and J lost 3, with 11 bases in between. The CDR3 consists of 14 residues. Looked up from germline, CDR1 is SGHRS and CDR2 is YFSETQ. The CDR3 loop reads CASSLQGADYEQYF. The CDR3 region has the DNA TGCGCCAGCAGCTTGCAGGGCGCAGACTACGAGCAGTACTTC.